Each of the 9 T cell receptor beta chains below was sequenced from the same sample in a study of beta chain features in type 1 diabetes. Sequencing targeted expressed TCRB transcripts, as all isolated RNA had been reverse transcribed. The repertoire was sequenced with immunoSEQ multiplex PCR; TCRdb's copy has only in-frame clones and lacks some. The sample has about 110,000 clones, 40% seen once. The material sequenced was stem cell memory CD4+ T cells from blood. These receptors were collected from a woman aged 18 to 35 in good health.

The V call is TRBV18, the J call TRBJ2-6; 7 nucleotides agree with TRBD1. This CDR3 is 18 amino acids long. V shed 6 bases, J shed 0 bases, and the junction held 11 bases outside the gene matches. Per germline, CDR1 KGHSH and CDR2 LQKENI. The CDR3, as DNA: TGTGCCAGCTCGACGGGACAGCAGCTCCGCTCTGGGGCCAACGTCCTGACTTTC. Its translation: CASSTGQQLRSGANVLTF. Full variable domain (missing parts from reference TRBV18 and TRBJ2-6): NAGVMQNPRHLVRRRGQEARLRCSPMKGHSHVYWYRQLPEEGLKFMVYLQKENIIDESGMPKERFSAEFPKEGPSILRIQQVVRGDSAAYFCASSTGQQLRSGANVLTFGAGSRLTVL.

The chain has TRBV27 and TRBJ2-7, with a weak D call TRBD1 (5 bases). The CDR3 extends over 16 amino acids. CDR1 and CDR2 (germline): MNHEY, SMNVEV (reference sequence). V was pared by 2 bases and J by 2 bases, with 16 bases between. The CDR3 protein is CASSLIPVTGAYEQYF. The CDR3 DNA sequence: TGTGCCAGCAGTTTAATCCCCGTCACAGGAGCCTACGAGCAGTACTTC.

The chain combines TRBV28 with TRBJ1-1; D ambiguous. The CDR3 sequence is 11 residues long. The V end lost 8 bases, the J end lost 3 bases, and 7 bases lay between the germline ends. Germline V gene sequence: CDR1 MDHEN, CDR2 SYDVKM. DNA of the CDR3: TGTGCCAGCCGTGTTTACACTGAAGCTTTCTTT. Its translation is CASRVYTEAFF.

V usage is TRBV7-3 and J usage is TRBJ2-1; 14 nucleotides match TRBD2. Per germline, CDR1 SGHTA and CDR2 FQGTGA. V shed 5 bases and J 10 bases; nucleotides not matched to a gene: 19. The CDR3 runs to 19 residues. The CDR3, as DNA: TGTGCCAGCAGCGCCCACCGAGACCCAGGGACTAGCGGGAGAGGAGAGCAGTTCTTC. Its protein is CASSAHRDPGTSGRGEQFF.

This chain joins TRBV18 and TRBJ1-2; 7 nucleotides line up with TRBD1. CDR1 is KGHSH, CDR2 LQKENI, per germline. CDR3 size: 14 residues. V dropped 3 bases and J dropped 6; count of bases not matched to a gene: 7. The CDR3 is CASSPTRDSHGYTF. In nucleotides, the CDR3 is TGTGCCAGCTCACCCACCCGGGACAGCCATGGCTACACCTTC.

This clone was recorded a few times. V gene TRBV18 combines with J gene TRBJ2-3; TRBD2 might be the D (6 bases). V shed 4 bases and J shed 4 bases, with 9 bases lying between them. There are 13 residues in the CDR3. Germline V gene lookup returns CDR1 KGHSH and CDR2 LQKENI. The CDR3: CASSQTSPDTQYF. In nucleotides, the CDR3 is TGTGCCAGCTCACAGACTAGTCCAGATACGCAGTATTTT.

The chain combines TRBV5-6 with TRBJ2-5; 11 bases are shared with TRBD2. Per the germline V gene, CDR1 is SGHDT and CDR2 is YYEEEE. CDR3 length: 18 residues. V lost 0 bases and J lost 4; bases outside the gene matches: 11. CDR3 protein: CASSLAFDSGRAGETQYF. Here the CDR3 DNA reads TGTGCCAGCAGCTTGGCCTTTGATAGCGGGAGGGCGGGAGAGACCCAGTACTTC.

The sample holds a few counts of this clone. V and J are TRBV28 and TRBJ2-7, with 8 positions matching TRBD1. This CDR3 region has 15 residues. J lost 3 bases, V lost 5 bases, and 9 bases had no gene match. Germline V gives CDR1 MDHEN, CDR2 SYDVKM. The CDR3, as DNA: TGTGCCAGCAGTGGAATGGGCAGGGGGCTCTACGAGCAGTACTTC. Its translation: CASSGMGRGLYEQYF.

The table lists this clone with a few counts. The chain is built from TRBV5-1 and TRBJ2-5, with 8 bases that match TRBD2. Trimming at V came to 0 bases and at J to 5 bases, leaving 9 bases not matched to a gene. CDR3 length equals 16 residues. Per the germline V gene, CDR1 is SGHRS and CDR2 is YFSETQ. The CDR3 protein is CASSLAGGGRWETQYF. The CDR3 DNA is TGCGCCAGCAGCTTGGCCGGAGGCGGGAGGTGGGAGACCCAGTACTTC.